This T cell receptor (beta chain) was recovered during a study of blood T cells in healthy people across ages. Remarks on this clonotype: Antigen: not known.

For the second PCR, which ran for roughly 7 to 11 cycles, a sample-barcoded 5' primer and a J-beta primer mix were used. TCRdb reprocessed the 5' RACE reads via MiXCR and lists one record per CDR3 protein. The data contain roughly 800,000 distinct CDR3 sequences, 58% of them singletons. General study findings and limits: Aged donors had fewer naive CD4+ cells and lower diversity than long-lived donors.

CDR3 length equals 14 residues. Trimming took 6 bases from V and 8 from J; bases not matched to a gene: 11. The germline gives CDR1 MDHEN, CDR2 SYDVKM. The rearrangement links TRBV28 to TRBJ2-3; TRBD2 aligns across 7 bases. The sequenced material came from blood. This sequence originates from a man between 25 and 39 years old in good health. In DNA form, the CDR3 reads TGTGCCAGCAGCCGTCGAGTAGCGGGCCGTACGCAGTATTTT. Translation: CASSRRVAGRTQYF.